This T cell receptor (beta chain) appears in the sequencing data of a study of B cell selection in AIRE deficiency. Findings and caveats of the study: Of some 3,700 shared Treg TCRbeta sequences, under 40% were healthy-donor-only and about 9.6% patient-only. Roughly 31% of healthy-shared Treg sequences were found among patient Tconv cells.

The CDR3 is 11 residues long. Between the trimmed V and J ends, which lost 11 bases and 4 bases, there was a span of 11 bases. Germline lookup yields CDR1 MDHEN and CDR2 SYDVKM. Regulatory T cells were sorted as CD4+CD25hiCD127low/negative. A note on this clone: Its antigen remains unidentified.

Per the original methods: Around 5x10^4 patient and 9.56x10^4 healthy donor TCRbeta sequences came from Tregs. Data came from immunoSEQ multiplex PCR; TCRdb stores just in-frame clones and leaves some out. That table gives V, J and clone size, and the DNA gave D and trimming. The sample lists about 21,000 clones; 94% were seen once. The receptor's source is a human donor with AIRE deficiency. The sequenced material came from Tregs sorted from PBMCs. V and J are TRBV28 and TRBJ1-2; a weak D match, TRBD1 (6 bases). The CDR3 is CAVGGGYGYTF. The CDR3 DNA is TGTGCCGTAGGGGGTGGCTATGGCTACACCTTC.